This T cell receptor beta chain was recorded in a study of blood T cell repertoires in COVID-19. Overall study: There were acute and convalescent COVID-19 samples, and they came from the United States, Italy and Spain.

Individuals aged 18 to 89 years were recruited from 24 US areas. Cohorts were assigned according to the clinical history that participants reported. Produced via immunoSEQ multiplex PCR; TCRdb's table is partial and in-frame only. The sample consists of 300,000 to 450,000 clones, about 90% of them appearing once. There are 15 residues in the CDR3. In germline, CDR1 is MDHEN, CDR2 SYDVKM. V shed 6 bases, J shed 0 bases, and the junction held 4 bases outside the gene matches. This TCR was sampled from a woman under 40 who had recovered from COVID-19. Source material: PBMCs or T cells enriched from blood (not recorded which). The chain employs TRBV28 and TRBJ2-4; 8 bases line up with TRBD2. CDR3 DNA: TGTGCCAGCAGGGGAGCGGGGGTAGCCAAAAACATTCAGTACTTC. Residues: CASRGAGVAKNIQYF.